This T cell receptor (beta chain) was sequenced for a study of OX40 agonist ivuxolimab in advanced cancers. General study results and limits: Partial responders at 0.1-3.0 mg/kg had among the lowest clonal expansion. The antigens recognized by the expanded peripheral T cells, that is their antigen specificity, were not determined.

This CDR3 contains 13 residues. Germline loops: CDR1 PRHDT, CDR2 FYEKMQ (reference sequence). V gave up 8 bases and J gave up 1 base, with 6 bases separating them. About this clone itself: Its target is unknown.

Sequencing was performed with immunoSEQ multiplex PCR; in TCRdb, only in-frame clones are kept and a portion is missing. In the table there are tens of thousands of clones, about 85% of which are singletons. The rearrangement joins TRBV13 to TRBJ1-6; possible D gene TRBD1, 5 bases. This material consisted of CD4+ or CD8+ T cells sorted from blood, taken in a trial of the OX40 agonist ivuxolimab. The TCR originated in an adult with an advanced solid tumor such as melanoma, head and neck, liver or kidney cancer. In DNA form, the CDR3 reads TGTGCCAGCCAGGGTTCCTATAATTCACCCCTCCACTTT. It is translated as CASQGSYNSPLHF.